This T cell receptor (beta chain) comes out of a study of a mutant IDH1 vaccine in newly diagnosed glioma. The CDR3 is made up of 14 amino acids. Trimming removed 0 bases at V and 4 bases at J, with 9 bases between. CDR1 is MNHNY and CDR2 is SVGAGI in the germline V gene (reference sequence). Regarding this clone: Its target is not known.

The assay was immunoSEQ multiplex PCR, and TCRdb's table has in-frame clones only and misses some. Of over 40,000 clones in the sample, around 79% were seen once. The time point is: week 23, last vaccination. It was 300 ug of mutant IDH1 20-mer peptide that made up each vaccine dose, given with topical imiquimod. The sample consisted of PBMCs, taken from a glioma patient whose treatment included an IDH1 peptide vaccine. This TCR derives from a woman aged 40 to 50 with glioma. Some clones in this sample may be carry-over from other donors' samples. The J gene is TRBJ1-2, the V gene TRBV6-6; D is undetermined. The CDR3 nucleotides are TGTGCCAGCAGTTACTCGACCAGGAGCTATGGCTACACCTTC. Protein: CASSYSTRSYGYTF.